Shown below are 11 T cell receptor beta chains from a single sample sequenced in a study of blood T cell repertoires in COVID-19. Clones were read by immunoSEQ multiplex PCR, and TCRdb kept only the in-frame ones, dropping some. The sample shows hundreds of thousands of clones, 80% to 90% of them seen only once. The sample taken for sequencing was PBMCs or T cells enriched from blood (not recorded which). The receptor set was obtained from a man between 18 and 35 years old who had recovered from COVID-19.

V is TRBV10-3 and J is TRBJ2-1; TRBD2 matches at 13 bases. CDR1 is ENHRY, CDR2 SYGVKD, per germline. Trimming took 4 bases from V and 6 from J; bases not matched to a gene: 3. This CDR3 spans 15 amino acids. In DNA, the CDR3 is TGTGCCATCAGTGGGACTAGCGGGGGCCGCAATGAGCAGTTCTTC. Amino acids: CAISGTSGGRNEQFF.

The chain joins TRBV5-5 to TRBJ2-5, with D perhaps TRBD2 (6 bases). V was cut by 0 bases and J by 5 bases, with 11 bases left in between. This CDR3 contains 14 residues. Germline-derived CDR1 and CDR2 are SGHKS and YYEKEE (reference sequence). The CDR3: CASSLGGVLETQYF. CDR3 sequence (DNA): TGTGCCAGCAGCTTGGGGGGGGTGCTGGAGACCCAGTACTTC.

V gene TRBV30 combines with J gene TRBJ1-5, with no clear D. Germline lookup yields CDR1 GTSNPN and CDR2 SVGIG (reference sequence). Between the trimmed V and J ends, which lost 0 bases and 3 bases, there was a span of 6 bases. This CDR3 spans 13 amino acids. As DNA, the CDR3 is TGTGCCTGGAGTGTTGGGCACAATCAGCCCCAGCATTTT. Encoded protein: CAWSVGHNQPQHF.

This chain joins TRBV5-6 and TRBJ1-2; 9 bases are a match to TRBD1. Germline CDR1 reads SGHDT; CDR2 reads YYEEEE. V trimming: 2 bases; J trimming: 2 bases; junction bases outside the gene matches: 4. The CDR3 covers 15 residues. The CDR3 DNA reads TGTGCCAGCAGCTTCGAGGGGACAGGGAACTATGGCTACACCTTC. This encodes CASSFEGTGNYGYTF. Complete variable domain (other parts from reference TRBV5-6 and TRBJ1-2): DAGVTQSPTHLIKTRGQQVTLRCSPKSGHDTVSWYQQALGQGPQFIFQYYEEEERQRGNFPDRFSGHQFPNYSSELNVNALLLGDSALYLCASSFEGTGNYGYTFGSGTRLTVV.

The V gene is TRBV9, the J gene TRBJ1-1; TRBD1 matches at 7 bases. CDR3 size: 15 residues. Germline V lookup: CDR1 SGDLS, CDR2 YYNGEE. After removal of 0 bases from V and 1 base from J, the junction contained 3 bases not matched to a gene. This CDR3 is CASSVVPGGNTEAFF. The CDR3 DNA follows: TGTGCCAGCAGCGTAGTTCCAGGGGGGAACACTGAAGCTTTCTTT. The full variable domain, its missing parts supplied by reference TRBV9 and TRBJ1-1, is DSGVTQTPKHLITATGQRVTLRCSPRSGDLSVYWYQQSLDQGLQFLIQYYNGEERAKGNILERFSAQQFPDLHSELNLSSLELGDSALYFCASSVVPGGNTEAFFGQGTRLTVV.

The table lists this clone with many counts. The chain joins TRBV5-8 to TRBJ1-2; 7 bases agree with TRBD1. Losses at the gene ends were 0 bases for V and 8 bases for J; bases not matched to a gene: 13. Germline-derived CDR1 and CDR2 are SGHTS and YDEGEE. The CDR3 is 16 amino acids. The CDR3 loop reads CASSLVPGGTVGGYTF. CDR3 bases: TGTGCCAGCAGCTTGGTTCCAGGGGGGACCGTCGGGGGCTACACCTTC.

The chain has TRBV11-2 and TRBJ1-2, with D perhaps TRBD1 (5 bases). This CDR3 spans 13 amino acids. Per the germline V gene, CDR1 is SGHAT and CDR2 is FQNNGV. Trimming took 3 bases from V and 4 from J, leaving 9 bases between them. CDR3 region: CASSLPGFYGYTF. The CDR3 DNA sequence: TGTGCCAGCAGCTTGCCAGGGTTCTATGGCTACACCTTC.

In regard to this clone: Sequence at one end of the junction differs from germline and may be a read error. The V call is TRBV6-1, the J call TRBJ2-7; D unclear. This CDR3 contains 14 residues. Germline lookup yields CDR1 MNHNS and CDR2 SASEGT. In DNA, the CDR3 is TGTGCCAGCAGTGAAGCGGAAGAGGCAGACCAACAACTCTTC. It yields the protein CASSEAEEADQQLF.

This chain links TRBV19 with TRBJ1-2, with D perhaps TRBD1 (5 bases). The CDR3 runs to 13 residues. V was pared by 6 bases and J by 3 bases, with 11 bases between. Germline lookup yields CDR1 LNHDA and CDR2 SQIVND (reference sequence). CDR3 bases: TGTGCCAGTAGGCCAGGGTCGGACTATGGCTACACCTTC. Protein product: CASRPGSDYGYTF.

This rearrangement joins TRBV7-9 to TRBJ2-5; D is possibly TRBD1 (7 bases). The CDR3 is 14 residues long. V lost 5 bases, J lost 2 bases, and 12 bases lay in between. Germline V gives CDR1 SEHNR, CDR2 FQNEAQ (reference sequence). This CDR3 is CASSPPGGQETQYF. CDR3 DNA: TGTGCCAGCAGCCCCCCAGGGGGGCAAGAGACCCAGTACTTC. Complete variable domain (other parts from reference TRBV7-9 and TRBJ2-5): DTGVSQNPRHKITKRGQNVTFRCDPISEHNRLYWYRQTLGQGPEFLTYFQNEAQLEKSRLLSDRFSAERPKGSFSTLEIQRTEQGDSAMYLCASSPPGGQETQYFGPGTRLLVL.

The rearrangement uses TRBV5-6 and TRBJ1-4, with 7 bases identical to TRBD1. Per germline, CDR1 SGHDT and CDR2 YYEEEE. There are 14 residues in the CDR3. V shed 4 bases, J shed 2 bases, and the junction held 2 bases outside the gene matches. CDR3 bases: TGTGCCAGCAGCAAGGGGGCTACTAATGAAAAACTGTTTTTT. This codes for CASSKGATNEKLFF.